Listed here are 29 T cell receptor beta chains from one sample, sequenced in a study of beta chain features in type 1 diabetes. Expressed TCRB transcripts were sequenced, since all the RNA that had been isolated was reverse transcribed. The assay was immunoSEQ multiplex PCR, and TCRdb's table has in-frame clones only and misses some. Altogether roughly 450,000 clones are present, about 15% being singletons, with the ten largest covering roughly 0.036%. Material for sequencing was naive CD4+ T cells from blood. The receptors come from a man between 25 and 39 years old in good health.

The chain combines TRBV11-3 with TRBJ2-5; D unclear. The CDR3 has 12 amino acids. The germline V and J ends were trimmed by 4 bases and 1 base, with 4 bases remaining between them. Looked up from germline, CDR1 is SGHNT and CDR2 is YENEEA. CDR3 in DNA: TGTGCCAGCAGCTACGGCCAAGAGACCCAGTACTTC. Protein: CASSYGQETQYF.

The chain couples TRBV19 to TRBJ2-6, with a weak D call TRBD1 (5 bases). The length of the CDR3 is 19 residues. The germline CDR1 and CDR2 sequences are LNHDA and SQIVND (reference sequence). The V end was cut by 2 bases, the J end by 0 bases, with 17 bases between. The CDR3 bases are TGTGCCAGTAGTATAATTCCGCCATGGGGCTTCTCTGGGGCCAACGTCCTGACTTTC. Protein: CASSIIPPWGFSGANVLTF.

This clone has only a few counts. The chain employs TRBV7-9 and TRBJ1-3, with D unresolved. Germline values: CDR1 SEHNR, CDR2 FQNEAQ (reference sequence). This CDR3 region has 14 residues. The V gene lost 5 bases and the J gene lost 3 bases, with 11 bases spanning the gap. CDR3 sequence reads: CASSTKTGGNTIYF. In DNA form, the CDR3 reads TGTGCCAGCAGCACTAAGACGGGTGGAAACACCATATATTTT.

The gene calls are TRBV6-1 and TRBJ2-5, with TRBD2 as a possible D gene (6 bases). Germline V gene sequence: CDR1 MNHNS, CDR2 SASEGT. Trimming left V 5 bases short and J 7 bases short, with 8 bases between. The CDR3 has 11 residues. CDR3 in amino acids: CASSSGGTQYF. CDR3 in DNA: TGTGCCAGCAGTTCCGGGGGGACCCAGTACTTC.

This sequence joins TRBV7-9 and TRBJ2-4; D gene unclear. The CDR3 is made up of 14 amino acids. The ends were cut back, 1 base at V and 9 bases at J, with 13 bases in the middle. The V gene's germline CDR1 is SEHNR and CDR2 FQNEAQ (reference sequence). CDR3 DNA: TGTGCCAGCAGCTTAGAAAGTTGGCAGAGCATTCAGTACTTC. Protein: CASSLESWQSIQYF.

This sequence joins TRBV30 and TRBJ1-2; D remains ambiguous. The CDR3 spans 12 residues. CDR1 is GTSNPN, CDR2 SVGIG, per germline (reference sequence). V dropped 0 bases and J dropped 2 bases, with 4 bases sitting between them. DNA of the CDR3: TGTGCCTGGAGTGTACAGAACTATGGCTACACCTTC. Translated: CAWSVQNYGYTF.

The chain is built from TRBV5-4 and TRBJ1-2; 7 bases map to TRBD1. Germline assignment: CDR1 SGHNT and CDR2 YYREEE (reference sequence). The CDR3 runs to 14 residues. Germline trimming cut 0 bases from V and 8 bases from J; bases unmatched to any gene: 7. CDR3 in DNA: TGTGCCAGCAGCTTGGAGGGGGCGCGTAGCGGCTACACCTTC. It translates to CASSLEGARSGYTF.

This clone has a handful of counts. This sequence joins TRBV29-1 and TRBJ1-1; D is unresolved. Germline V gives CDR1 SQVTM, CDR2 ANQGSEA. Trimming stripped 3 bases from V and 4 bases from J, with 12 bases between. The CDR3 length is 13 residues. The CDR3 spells CSVDRGGSTEAFF. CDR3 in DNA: TGCAGCGTTGATCGGGGAGGGAGCACTGAAGCTTTCTTT. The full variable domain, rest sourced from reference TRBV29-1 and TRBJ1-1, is SAVISQKPSRDICQRGTSLTIQCQVDSQVTMMFWYRQQPGQSLTLIATANQGSEATYESGFVIDKFPISRPNLTFSTLTVSNMSPEDSSIYLCSVDRGGSTEAFFGQGTRLTVV.

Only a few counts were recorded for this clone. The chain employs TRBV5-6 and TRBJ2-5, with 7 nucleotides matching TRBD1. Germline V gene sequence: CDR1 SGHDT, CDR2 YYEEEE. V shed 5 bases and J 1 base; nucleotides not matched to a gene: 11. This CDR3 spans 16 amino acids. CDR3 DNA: TGTGCCAGCAGTTCCCGACAGGGTACGTTCCAAGAGACCCAGTACTTC. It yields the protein CASSSRQGTFQETQYF.

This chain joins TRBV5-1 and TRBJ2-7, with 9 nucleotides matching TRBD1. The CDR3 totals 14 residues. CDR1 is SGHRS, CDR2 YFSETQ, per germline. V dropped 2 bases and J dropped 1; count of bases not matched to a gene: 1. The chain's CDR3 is CASSLQGASYEQYF. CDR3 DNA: TGCGCCAGCAGCTTACAGGGGGCGTCCTACGAGCAGTACTTC.

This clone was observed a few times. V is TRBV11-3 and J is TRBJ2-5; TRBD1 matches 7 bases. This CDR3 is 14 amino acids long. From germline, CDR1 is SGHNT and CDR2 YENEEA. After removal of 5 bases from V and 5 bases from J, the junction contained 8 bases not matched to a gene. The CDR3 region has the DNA TGTGCCAGCAGCCGAGAAGGGGGCGCGGAGACCCAGTACTTC. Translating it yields CASSREGGAETQYF.

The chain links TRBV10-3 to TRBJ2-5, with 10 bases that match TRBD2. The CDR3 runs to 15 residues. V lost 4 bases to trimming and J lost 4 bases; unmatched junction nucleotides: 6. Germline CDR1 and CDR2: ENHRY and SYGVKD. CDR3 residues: CAISGSVAGGETQYF. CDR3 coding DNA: TGTGCCATCAGTGGTTCGGTAGCGGGAGGAGAGACCCAGTACTTC.

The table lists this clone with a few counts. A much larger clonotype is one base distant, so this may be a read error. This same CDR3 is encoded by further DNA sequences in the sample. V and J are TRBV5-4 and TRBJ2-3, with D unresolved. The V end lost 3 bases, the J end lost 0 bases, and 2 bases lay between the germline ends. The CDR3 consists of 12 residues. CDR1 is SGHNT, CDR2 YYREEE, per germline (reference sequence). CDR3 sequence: CASSSSTDTQYF. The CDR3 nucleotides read TGTGCCAGCAGCTCAAGCACAGATACGCAGTATTTT.

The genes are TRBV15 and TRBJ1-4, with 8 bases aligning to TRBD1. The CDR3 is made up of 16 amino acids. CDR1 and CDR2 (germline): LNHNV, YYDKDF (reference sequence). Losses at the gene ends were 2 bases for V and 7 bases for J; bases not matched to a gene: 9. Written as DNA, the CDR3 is TGTGCCACCAGCAGACACTTTGGACAGGGCAGTGAAAAACTGTTTTTT. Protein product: CATSRHFGQGSEKLFF.

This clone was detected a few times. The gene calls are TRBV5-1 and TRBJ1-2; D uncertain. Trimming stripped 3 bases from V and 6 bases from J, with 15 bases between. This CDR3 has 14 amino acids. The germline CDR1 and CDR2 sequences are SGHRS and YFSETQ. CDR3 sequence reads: CASSYPRGSDGYTF. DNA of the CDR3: TGCGCCAGCAGCTACCCACGCGGATCAGATGGCTACACCTTC.

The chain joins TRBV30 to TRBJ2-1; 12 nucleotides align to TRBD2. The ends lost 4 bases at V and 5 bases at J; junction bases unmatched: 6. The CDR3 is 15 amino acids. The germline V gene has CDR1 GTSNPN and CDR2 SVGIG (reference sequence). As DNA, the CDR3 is TGTGCCTGGACCCATACTAGCGGGAGGAACAATGAGCAGTTCTTC. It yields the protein CAWTHTSGRNNEQFF.

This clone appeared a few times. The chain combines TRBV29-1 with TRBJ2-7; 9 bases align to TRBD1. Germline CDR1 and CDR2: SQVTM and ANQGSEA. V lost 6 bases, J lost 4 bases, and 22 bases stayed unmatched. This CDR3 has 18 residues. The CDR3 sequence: CSVDPGQGPMTSPYEQYV. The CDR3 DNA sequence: TGCAGCGTGGATCCGGGACAGGGTCCTATGACGTCCCCGTACGAGCAGTACGTC.

CDR3 residues: CASSQGTGTSGSEQFF. The CDR3, as DNA: TGCGCCAGCAGCCAAGGCACCGGGACTAGCGGGAGTGAGCAGTTCTTC. The genes are TRBV4-1 and TRBJ2-1, with 14 bases aligning to TRBD2. The CDR3 totals 16 residues. The germline V gene encodes CDR1 MGHRA and CDR2 YSYEKL. The V gene end was trimmed by 1 base and the J gene end by 9 bases; junction bases not matched to a gene: 5.

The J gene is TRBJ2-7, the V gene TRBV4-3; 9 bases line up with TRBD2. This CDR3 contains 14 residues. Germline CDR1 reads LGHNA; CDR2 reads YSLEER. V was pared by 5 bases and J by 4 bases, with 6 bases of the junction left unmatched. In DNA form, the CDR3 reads TGCGCCAGCAGCAGTTCTAGCGGGACATACGAGCAGTACGTC. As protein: CASSSSSGTYEQYV.

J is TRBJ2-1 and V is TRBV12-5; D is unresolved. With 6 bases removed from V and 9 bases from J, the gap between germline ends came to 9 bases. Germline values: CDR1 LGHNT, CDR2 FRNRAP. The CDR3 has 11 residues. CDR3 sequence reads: CASGLLVEQFF. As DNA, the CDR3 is TGTGCTAGTGGCCTTCTTGTTGAGCAGTTCTTC.

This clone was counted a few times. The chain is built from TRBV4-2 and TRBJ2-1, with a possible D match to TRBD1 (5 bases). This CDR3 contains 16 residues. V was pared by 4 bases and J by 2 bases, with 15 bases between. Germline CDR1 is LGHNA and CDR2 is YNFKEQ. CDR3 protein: CASSPLGDDAYNEQFF. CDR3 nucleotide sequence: TGTGCCAGCAGCCCCCTAGGGGATGACGCCTACAATGAGCAGTTCTTC.

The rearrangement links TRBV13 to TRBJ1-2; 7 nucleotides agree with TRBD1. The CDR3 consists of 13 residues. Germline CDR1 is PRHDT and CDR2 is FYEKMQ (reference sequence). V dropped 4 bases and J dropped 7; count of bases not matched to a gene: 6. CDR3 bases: TGTGCCAGCAGCTCCGGGACAGAGTCTGGCTACACCTTC. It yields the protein CASSSGTESGYTF.

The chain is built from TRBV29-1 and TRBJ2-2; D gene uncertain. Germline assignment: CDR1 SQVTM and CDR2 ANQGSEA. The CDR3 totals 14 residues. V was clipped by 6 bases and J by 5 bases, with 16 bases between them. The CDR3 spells CSVASRFETGELFF. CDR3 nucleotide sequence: TGCAGCGTAGCCTCCAGGTTCGAGACCGGGGAGCTGTTTTTT.

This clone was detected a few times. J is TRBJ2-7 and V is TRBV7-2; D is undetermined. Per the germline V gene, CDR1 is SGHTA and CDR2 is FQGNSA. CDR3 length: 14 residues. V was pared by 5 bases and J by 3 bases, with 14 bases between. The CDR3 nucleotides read TGTGCCAGCAGCCATCTAGGGAAAAACTACGAGCAGTACTTC. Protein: CASSHLGKNYEQYF.

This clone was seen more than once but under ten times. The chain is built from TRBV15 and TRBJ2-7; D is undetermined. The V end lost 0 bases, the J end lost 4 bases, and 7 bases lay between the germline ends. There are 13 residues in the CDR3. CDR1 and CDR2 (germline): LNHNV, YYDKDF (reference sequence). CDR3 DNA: TGTGCCACCAGCAGAGATTATCTTTACGAGCAGTACGTC. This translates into CATSRDYLYEQYV.

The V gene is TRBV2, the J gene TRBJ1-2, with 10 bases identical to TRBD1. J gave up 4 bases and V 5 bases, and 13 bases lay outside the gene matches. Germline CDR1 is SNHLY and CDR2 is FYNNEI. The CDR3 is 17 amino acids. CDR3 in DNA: TGTGCCAGCAGTCCAATGGGGGACAGGGGACGGATCTATGGCTACACCTTC. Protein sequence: CASSPMGDRGRIYGYTF.

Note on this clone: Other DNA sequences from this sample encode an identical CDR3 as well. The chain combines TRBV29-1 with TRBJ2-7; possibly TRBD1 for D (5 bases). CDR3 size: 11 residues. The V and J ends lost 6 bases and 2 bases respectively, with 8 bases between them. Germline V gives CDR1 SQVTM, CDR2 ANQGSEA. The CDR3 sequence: CSVGQTYEQYF. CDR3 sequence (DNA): TGCAGCGTGGGGCAGACCTACGAGCAGTACTTC.

In DNA form, the CDR3 reads TGTGCCAGCAGCCCGGAGGGGGGCGCGAAATACAATGAGCAGTTCTTC. Translation gives CASSPEGGAKYNEQFF. This chain links TRBV7-2 with TRBJ2-1; tentatively, D is TRBD1 or TRBD2 (6 bases each). CDR3 length equals 16 residues. The V gene's germline CDR1 is SGHTA and CDR2 FQGNSA. Trimming took off 5 bases at V and 4 bases at J, with 18 bases between the two ends.

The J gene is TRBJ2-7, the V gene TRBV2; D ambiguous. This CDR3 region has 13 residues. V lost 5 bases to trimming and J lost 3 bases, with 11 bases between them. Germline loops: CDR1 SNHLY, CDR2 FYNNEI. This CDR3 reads CASSWAAYYEQYF. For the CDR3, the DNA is TGTGCCAGCAGTTGGGCAGCCTACTACGAGCAGTACTTC. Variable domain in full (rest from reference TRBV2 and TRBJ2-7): EPEVTQTPSHQVTQMGQEVILRCVPISNHLYFYWYRQILGQKVEFLVSFYNNEISEKSEIFDDQFSVERPDGSNFTLKIRSTKLEDSAMYFCASSWAAYYEQYFGPGTRLTVT.